This T cell receptor beta chain came from a study of T cell responses to AZD1222 COVID-19 vaccine. Study-level findings and limits: Only five or six individuals given AZD1222 were seropositive at baseline. Spike as a whole was targeted by vaccine-associated CD4 TCRs, dominant at 160-218 and 743-854. Nearly half of the spike-specific TCRs reportedly recognize variant regions that carry no mutations.

Profiling relied on immunoSEQ multiplex PCR, and the TCRdb table lists in-frame clones only, not all of them. The sample carries 100,000 to 140,000 clones, around 90% recorded once. As for this clone: The antigen is undetermined.

The V gene lost 1 base and the J gene lost 5 bases, with 8 bases spanning the gap. The CDR3 has 14 amino acids. The germline gives CDR1 SEHNR, CDR2 FQNEAQ (reference sequence). Source: peripheral blood, taken on day 0 of AZD1222 vaccination. The chain is built from TRBV7-9 and TRBJ1-4; the D is unclear. The clonotype was recovered from an adult in good health. CDR3 region: CASSLVSTNEKLFF. The CDR3 coding sequence is TGTGCCAGCAGCTTAGTGAGTACGAATGAAAAACTGTTTTTT.